The present T cell receptor (beta chain) was sequenced within a study of cytomegalovirus exposure and HLA in healthy donors. Study-wide background: In an earlier analysis, 90 million to 130 million unique TCR beta sequences were found from about 179 million T cells.

Per the germline V gene, CDR1 is SGDLS and CDR2 is YYNGEE. The V and J ends lost 0 bases and 6 bases respectively, with 10 bases between them. This CDR3 spans 14 amino acids. This clone was picked up a small number of times. The antigen is unknown. Study findings and constraints: The likely explanation for a cluster of highly shared sequence variants was sequencing artifact. CMV serostatus alone was available as immune exposure information. The authors later linked a missense DCLRE1C variant to TCR beta V- and J-gene trimming.

The PCR ran on 60 Vbeta and 13 Jbeta primers. Profiled with immunoSEQ multiplex PCR; TCRdb holds only in-frame clones, not every one. Of about 130,000 clones listed, 65% to 80% were seen once; the top ten hold about 4%. The sequence derives from a male donor in good health and CMV-seronegative. V gene TRBV9 combines with J gene TRBJ2-1, with no clear D. The sequencing sample was made of PBMCs. The CDR3 DNA reads TGTGCCAGCAGCGTAGGCCACTCTTTCAATGAGCAGTTCTTC. Residues: CASSVGHSFNEQFF.